The clone carrying this TCR beta chain was observed at least ten times. One entry per CDR3 protein, called by TCRdb with MiXCR from the 5' RACE reads. The sample gives 18,000 or so distinct CDR3 sequences, 15% to 20% of which show up once; roughly a quarter is in the top ten. This CDR3 contains 14 residues. Germline V lookup: CDR1 SNHLY, CDR2 FYNNEI. The V gene lost 6 bases and the J gene lost 0 bases, with 10 bases spanning the gap. The sample originates from a study of HIV-infected patients and healthy controls. The chain combines TRBV2 with TRBJ2-3; D not certain. The sequenced sample consisted of CD8+ T cells from blood. This clonotype was obtained from a human donor in good health. CDR3 in DNA: TGTGCCAGCAGGGACGGTGCTAGCACAGATACGCAGTATTTT. Encoded protein: CASRDGASTDTQYF.